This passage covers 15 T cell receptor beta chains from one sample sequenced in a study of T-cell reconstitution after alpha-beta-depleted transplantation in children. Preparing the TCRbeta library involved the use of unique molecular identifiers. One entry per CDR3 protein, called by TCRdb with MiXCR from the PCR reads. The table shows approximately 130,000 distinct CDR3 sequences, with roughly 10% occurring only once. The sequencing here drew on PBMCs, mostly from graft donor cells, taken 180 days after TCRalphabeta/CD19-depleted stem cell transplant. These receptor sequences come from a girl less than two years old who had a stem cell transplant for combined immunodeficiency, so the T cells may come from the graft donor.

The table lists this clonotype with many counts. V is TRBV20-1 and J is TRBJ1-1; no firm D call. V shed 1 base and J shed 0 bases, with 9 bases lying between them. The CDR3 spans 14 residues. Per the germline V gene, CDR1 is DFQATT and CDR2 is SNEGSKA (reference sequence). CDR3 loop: CSARAGMLNTEAFF. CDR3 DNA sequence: TGCAGTGCTAGAGCCGGGATGTTGAACACTGAAGCTTTCTTT.

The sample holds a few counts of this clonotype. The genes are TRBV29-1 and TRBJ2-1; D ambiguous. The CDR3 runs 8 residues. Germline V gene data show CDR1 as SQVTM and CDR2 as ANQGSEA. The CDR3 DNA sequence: TGCGGATCGGATGAGCAGTTCTTC. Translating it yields CGSDEQFF.

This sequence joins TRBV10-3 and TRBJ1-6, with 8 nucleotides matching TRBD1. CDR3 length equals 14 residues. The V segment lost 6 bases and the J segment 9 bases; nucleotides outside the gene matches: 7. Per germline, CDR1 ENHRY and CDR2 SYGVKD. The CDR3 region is CAISGQGGGSPLHF. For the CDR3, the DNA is TGTGCCATCAGCGGACAGGGTGGGGGTTCACCCCTCCACTTT.

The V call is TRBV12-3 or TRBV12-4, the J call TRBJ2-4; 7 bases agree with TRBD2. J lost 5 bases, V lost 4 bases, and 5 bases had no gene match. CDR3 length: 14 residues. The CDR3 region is CASSWGGAQNIQYF. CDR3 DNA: TGTGCCAGCAGTTGGGGAGGGGCCCAAAACATTCAGTACTTC.

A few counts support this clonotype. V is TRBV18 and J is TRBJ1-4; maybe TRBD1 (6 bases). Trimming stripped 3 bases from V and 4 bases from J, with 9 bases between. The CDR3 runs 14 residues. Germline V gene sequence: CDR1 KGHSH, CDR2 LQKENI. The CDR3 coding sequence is TGTGCCAGCTCACCCGGACAGCATAATGAAAAACTGTTTTTT. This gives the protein CASSPGQHNEKLFF.

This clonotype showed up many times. CDR3 region: CSARRQTDTQYF. The CDR3 nucleotides read TGCAGTGCTAGGCGACAGACAGATACGCAGTATTTT. The gene calls are TRBV20-1 and TRBJ2-3; TRBD1 is a possible D gene (5 bases). CDR1 is DFQATT, CDR2 SNEGSKA, per germline (reference sequence). The V end was cut by 3 bases, the J end by 3 bases, with 7 bases between. The CDR3 has 12 amino acids.

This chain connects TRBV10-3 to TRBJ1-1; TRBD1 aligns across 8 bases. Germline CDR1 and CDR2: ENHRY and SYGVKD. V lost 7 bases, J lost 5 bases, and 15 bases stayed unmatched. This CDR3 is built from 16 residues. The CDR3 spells CAITNSPGQVPTEAFF. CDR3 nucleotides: TGTGCCATCACCAATAGTCCGGGACAGGTCCCGACTGAAGCTTTCTTT.

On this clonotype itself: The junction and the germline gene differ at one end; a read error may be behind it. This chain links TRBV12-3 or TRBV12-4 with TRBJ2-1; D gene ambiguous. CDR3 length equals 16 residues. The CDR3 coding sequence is TGTGCCACCAGTCATGGGGTCCTCCTGGCGGACAATGAGCAGTTCTTC. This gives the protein CATSHGVLLADNEQFF.

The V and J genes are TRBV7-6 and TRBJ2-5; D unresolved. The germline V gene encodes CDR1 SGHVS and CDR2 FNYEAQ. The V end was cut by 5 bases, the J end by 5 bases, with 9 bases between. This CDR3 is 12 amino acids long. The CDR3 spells CASSPRAETQYF. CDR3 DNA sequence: TGTGCCAGCAGCCCTCGTGCGGAGACCCAGTACTTC.

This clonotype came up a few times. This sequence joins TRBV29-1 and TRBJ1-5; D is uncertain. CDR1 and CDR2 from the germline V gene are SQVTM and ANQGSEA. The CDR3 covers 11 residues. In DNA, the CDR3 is TGCAGGGGGTTCCGGTACCAGCCCCAGCATTTT. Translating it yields CRGFRYQPQHF.

CDR3 protein: CSASPVPAIQETQYF. CDR3 DNA sequence: TGCAGTGCTTCTCCGGTGCCGGCGATTCAAGAGACCCAGTACTTC. The chain joins TRBV20-1 to TRBJ2-5; D unclear. V was shortened by 5 bases and J by 2 bases, with 18 bases between the two germline ends. Germline-derived CDR1 and CDR2 are DFQATT and SNEGSKA (reference sequence). The CDR3 spans 15 residues.

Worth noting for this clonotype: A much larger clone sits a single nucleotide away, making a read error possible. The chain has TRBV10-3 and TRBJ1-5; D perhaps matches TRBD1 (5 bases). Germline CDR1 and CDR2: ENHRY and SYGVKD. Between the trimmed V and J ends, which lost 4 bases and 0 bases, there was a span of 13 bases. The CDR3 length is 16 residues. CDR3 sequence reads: CAISAVTAYSNQPQHF. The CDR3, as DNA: TGTGCCATCAGTGCCGTGACAGCATATAGCAATCAGCCCCAGCATTTT.

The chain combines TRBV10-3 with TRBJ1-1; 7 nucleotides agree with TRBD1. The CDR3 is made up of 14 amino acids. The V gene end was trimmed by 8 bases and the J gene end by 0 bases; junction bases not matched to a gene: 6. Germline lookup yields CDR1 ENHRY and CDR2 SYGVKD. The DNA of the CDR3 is TGTGCCATCGGGAGACAGGGCCTGAACACTGAAGCTTTCTTT. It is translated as CAIGRQGLNTEAFF.

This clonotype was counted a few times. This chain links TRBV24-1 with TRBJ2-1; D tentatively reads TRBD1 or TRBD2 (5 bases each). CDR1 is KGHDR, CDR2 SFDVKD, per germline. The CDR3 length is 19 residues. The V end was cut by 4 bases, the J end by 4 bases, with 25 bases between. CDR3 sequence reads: CATSDPRDDGSGFYNEQFF. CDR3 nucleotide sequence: TGTGCCACCAGTGACCCTCGGGACGACGGGTCGGGATTTTACAATGAGCAGTTCTTC.

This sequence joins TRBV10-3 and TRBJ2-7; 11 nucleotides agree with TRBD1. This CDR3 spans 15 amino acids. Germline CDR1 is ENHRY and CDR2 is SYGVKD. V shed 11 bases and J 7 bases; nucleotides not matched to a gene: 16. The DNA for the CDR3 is TGTGCCGCAACAGGAGGGACAGGGGGAAGAGAGGAGCAGTACTTC. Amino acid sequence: CAATGGTGGREEQYF.